A single sample gave rise to the 9 T cell receptor beta chains below, sequenced in a study of T-cell memory formation after mild COVID-19. TCRdb re-called the 5' RACE reads with MiXCR, one entry per CDR3 protein. This sample carries some 300,000 distinct CDR3 sequences, less than 25% of them seen once, and the ten largest clones take roughly 21%. Source material: PBMCs or a T cell subset sorted from them (not recorded which). The source is a man aged 18 to 35 who had mild COVID-19 (a few samples of this study predate the infection). Cell type and time point are not known.

This clonotype turned up a few times. This sequence joins TRBV7-6 and TRBJ1-4, with 7 bases lining up with TRBD1. The CDR3 runs to 13 residues. CDR1 and CDR2 from the germline V gene are SGHVS and FNYEAQ. V dropped 11 bases and J dropped 10; count of bases not matched to a gene: 13. In DNA, the CDR3 is TGTGCCCCACGAGGGACAGACTTAGGAAAACTGTTTTTT. It translates to CAPRGTDLGKLFF.

This clonotype was detected a few times. The V and J genes are TRBV7-2 and TRBJ2-3; no reliable D call. Germline V gene lookup returns CDR1 SGHTA and CDR2 FQGNSA. Deletions cut 4 bases from V and 5 bases from J, with 7 bases between. CDR3 length equals 12 residues. The CDR3 DNA is TGTGCCAGCAGCTACGAGGTAGATACGCAGTATTTT. The encoded protein is CASSYEVDTQYF.

The V gene is TRBV25-1, the J gene TRBJ1-6, with 10 bases aligning to TRBD1. The junction had 4 bases not matched to a gene; V was cut back by 0 bases and J by 14 bases. This CDR3 comprises 14 residues. CDR1 is MGHDK, CDR2 SYGVNS, per germline. CDR3 DNA: TGTGCCAGCAGTGAATACCGACAGGGGGCATCCCTCCACTTT. It yields the protein CASSEYRQGASLHF.

The chain carries TRBV5-1 and TRBJ2-3; D is unclear. V was cut by 4 bases and J by 5 bases, with 14 bases left in between. The CDR3 has 14 residues. Germline-derived CDR1 and CDR2 are SGHRS and YFSETQ. This CDR3 reads CASSQRHRGDTQYF. For the CDR3, the DNA is TGCGCCAGCAGCCAACGACACCGCGGAGATACGCAGTATTTT.

The chain employs TRBV18 and TRBJ2-2, with D possibly being TRBD1 (6 bases). Germline CDR1 reads KGHSH; CDR2 reads LQKENI. V was trimmed by 1 base and J by 5 bases, leaving 11 bases between them. The CDR3 spans 15 residues. CDR3 sequence (DNA): TGTGCCAGCTCACCACGGGCAGGGGAAACCGGGGAGCTGTTTTTT. It specifies CASSPRAGETGELFF.

This clonotype was seen more than once but under ten times. This chain links TRBV7-8 with TRBJ2-5, with a possible D match to TRBD2 (5 bases). Trimming left V 1 base short and J 2 bases short, with 14 bases between. From germline, CDR1 is SGHVS and CDR2 FQNEAQ. This CDR3 is 16 amino acids long. The CDR3 here is CASSLGTGKTQETQYF. CDR3 nucleotide sequence: TGTGCCAGCAGCTTAGGAACGGGGAAAACACAAGAGACCCAGTACTTC.

This clonotype has a handful of counts. This rearrangement joins TRBV23-1 to TRBJ1-2; 7 bases line up with TRBD1. TRBV23-1 belongs to the ORF category, with a function that is uncertain. CDR3 length equals 13 residues. Unmatched junction bases numbered 9, after V lost 6 bases and J lost 8 bases. This CDR3 reads CASSRWGQRGYTF. CDR3 coding DNA: TGCGCCAGCAGCCGATGGGGACAGAGAGGCTACACCTTC.

In its sample, this clonotype was seen a few times. This chain joins TRBV3-1 and TRBJ1-1; D might be TRBD1 (6 bases). The CDR3 consists of 14 residues. Germline V CDR1 and CDR2: LGHDT, YNNKEL (reference sequence). V lost 5 bases and J 1 base, leaving 11 bases between the germline ends. CDR3 protein: CASSWTVKNTEAFF. The DNA for the CDR3 is TGTGCCAGCAGCTGGACAGTGAAGAACACTGAAGCTTTCTTT.

This sequence joins TRBV20-1 and TRBJ1-5; 8 nucleotides match TRBD1. CDR3 length: 14 amino acids. Germline loops: CDR1 DFQATT, CDR2 SNEGSKA (reference sequence). The V gene end was trimmed by 7 bases and the J gene end by 2 bases; junction bases not matched to a gene: 7. The chain's CDR3 is CSGRGQVGNQPQHF. The CDR3 DNA sequence: TGCAGTGGCCGGGGACAGGTAGGCAATCAGCCCCAGCATTTT.